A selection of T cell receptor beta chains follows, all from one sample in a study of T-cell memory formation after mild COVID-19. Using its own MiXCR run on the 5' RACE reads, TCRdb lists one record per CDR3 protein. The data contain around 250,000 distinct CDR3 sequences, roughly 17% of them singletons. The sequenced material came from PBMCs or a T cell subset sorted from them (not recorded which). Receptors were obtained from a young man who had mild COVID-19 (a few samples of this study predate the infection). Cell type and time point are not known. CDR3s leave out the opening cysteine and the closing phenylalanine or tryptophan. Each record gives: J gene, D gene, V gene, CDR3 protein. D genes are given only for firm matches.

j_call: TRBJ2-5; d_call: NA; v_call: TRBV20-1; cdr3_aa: SARDRPDLRETQY
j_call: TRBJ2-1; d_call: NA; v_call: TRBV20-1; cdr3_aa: SASWAEYSYNEQF
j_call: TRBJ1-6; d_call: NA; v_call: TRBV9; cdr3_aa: ASSEGLREYSPLH
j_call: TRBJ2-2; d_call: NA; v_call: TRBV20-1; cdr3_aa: SATNPRGRTGELF
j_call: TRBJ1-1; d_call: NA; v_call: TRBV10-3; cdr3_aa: AVLPKGPWTEENTEAF
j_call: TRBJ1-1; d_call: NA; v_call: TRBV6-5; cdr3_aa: ASSYGDRGNTEAF
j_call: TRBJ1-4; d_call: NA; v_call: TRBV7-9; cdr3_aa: ASSQGGWTEKLF
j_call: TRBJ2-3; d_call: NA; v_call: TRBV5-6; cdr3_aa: ASSLFQGWDTQY
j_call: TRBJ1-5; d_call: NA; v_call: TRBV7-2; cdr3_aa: ASSLGVGGEDQPQH
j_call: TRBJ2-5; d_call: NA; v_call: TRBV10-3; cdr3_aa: AIADSTETQY
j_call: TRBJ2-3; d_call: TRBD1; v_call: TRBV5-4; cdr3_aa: ASSVGTGASTDTQY
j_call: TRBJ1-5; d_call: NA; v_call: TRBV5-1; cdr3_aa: ASSPLGADQPQH
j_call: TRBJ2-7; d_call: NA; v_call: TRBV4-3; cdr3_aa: ASSQWQRSYEQY
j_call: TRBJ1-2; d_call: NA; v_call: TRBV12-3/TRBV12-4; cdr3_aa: ASTRGAEGYT
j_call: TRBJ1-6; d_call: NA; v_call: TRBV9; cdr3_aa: ASSPAGAPSYNSPLH
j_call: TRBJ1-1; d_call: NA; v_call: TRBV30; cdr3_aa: ARKRENTEAF
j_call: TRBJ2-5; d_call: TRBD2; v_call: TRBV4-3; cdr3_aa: ASSSQRGGQETQY